This TCR beta chain was identified during a study of T-cell reconstitution after alpha-beta-depleted transplantation in children. In this sample, this clonotype turned up many times. The CDR3 length is 15 residues. Germline-derived CDR1 and CDR2 are ENHRY and SYGVKD. After removal of 7 bases from V and 0 bases from J, the junction contained 7 bases not matched to a gene. A TCRbeta library incorporating unique molecular identifiers was prepared. One entry per CDR3 protein, called by TCRdb with MiXCR from the PCR reads. The sample holds 200,000 to 250,000 distinct CDR3 sequences, 7.5% to 9.5% seen once.

The sample here was PBMCs, mostly from graft donor cells, taken 360 days after TCRalphabeta/CD19-depleted stem cell transplant. The chain employs TRBV10-3 and TRBJ2-3; 7 positions agree with TRBD1. This sequence was found in a male patient between 2 and 9 years old who had a stem cell transplant for acute myeloid leukemia, so the T cells may come from the graft donor. The CDR3 DNA follows: TGTGCCATCAATCTCGACAGGGAAAGCACAGATACGCAGTATTTT. Encoded protein: CAINLDRESTDTQYF.